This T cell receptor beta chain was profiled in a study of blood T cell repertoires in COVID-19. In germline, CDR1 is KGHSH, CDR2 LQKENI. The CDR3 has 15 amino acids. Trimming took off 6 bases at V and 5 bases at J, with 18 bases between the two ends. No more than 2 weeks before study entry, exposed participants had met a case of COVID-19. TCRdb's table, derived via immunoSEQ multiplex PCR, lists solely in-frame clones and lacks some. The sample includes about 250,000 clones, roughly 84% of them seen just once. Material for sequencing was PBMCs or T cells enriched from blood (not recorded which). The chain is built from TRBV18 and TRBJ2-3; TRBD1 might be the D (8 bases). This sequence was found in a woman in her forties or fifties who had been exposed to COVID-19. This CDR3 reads CASSAGQGGRDTQYF. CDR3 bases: TGTGCCAGCTCGGCAGGACAGGGCGGGAGAGATACGCAGTATTTT.